These 7 T cell receptor beta chains originate from one sample sequenced in a study of response to subunit inactivated influenza vaccine. TCRdb re-analysed the RT-PCR reads in MiXCR, keeping a single row per CDR3 protein. Here the sample spans 600,000 to 700,000 distinct CDR3 sequences, 14% being singletons. The sample in question was PBMCs from blood, obtained less than 15 days before vaccination. The receptors originated from a middle-aged man who received an inactivated influenza vaccine.

This clonotype was detected only a few times. The chain is built from TRBV2 and TRBJ1-2; no firm D call. CDR1 is SNHLY and CDR2 is FYNNEI in the germline V gene. The CDR3 is 14 amino acids. V shed 6 bases and J shed 10 bases, with 21 bases lying between them. The CDR3 DNA reads as TGTGCCAGCAGCCCCCTTGTGGAGGGCGGTGACTACACCTTC. Protein sequence: CASSPLVEGGDYTF.

This clonotype came up a few times. The chain has TRBV2 and TRBJ2-5; 8 bases fit TRBD2. V trimming: 4 bases; J trimming: 4 bases; junction bases outside the gene matches: 8. Per the germline V gene, CDR1 is SNHLY and CDR2 is FYNNEI. CDR3 length: 15 residues. CDR3 DNA sequence: TGTGCCAGCAGTGTTATGGCCGGGAGGGGAGAGACCCAGTACTTC. This encodes CASSVMAGRGETQYF.

This clonotype was seen a few times. The chain carries TRBV2 and TRBJ2-4; D is perhaps TRBD1 (6 bases). CDR1 SNHLY and CDR2 FYNNEI come from the germline V gene. Trimming removed 7 bases at V and 0 bases at J, with 13 bases between. The length of the CDR3 is 15 residues. The CDR3, as DNA: TGTGCCAGCACCACGACAGGACTAGCCAAAAACATTCAGTACTTC. This sequence encodes CASTTTGLAKNIQYF.

The chain couples TRBV2 to TRBJ2-2; D is unresolved. Germline CDR1 and CDR2: SNHLY and FYNNEI. Trimming left V 6 bases short and J 6 bases short, with 14 bases between. CDR3 length: 14 residues. CDR3 in amino acids: CASSEVNWPGELFF. In nucleotides, the CDR3 is TGTGCCAGCAGCGAGGTCAACTGGCCCGGGGAGCTGTTTTTT.

This rearrangement joins TRBV12-3 or TRBV12-4 to TRBJ2-7; D is unresolved. This CDR3 spans 13 amino acids. The V and J ends lost 2 bases and 6 bases respectively, with 11 bases between them. The CDR3 here is CASSLTGLGEQYF. The CDR3 DNA sequence: TGTGCCAGCAGTTTAACGGGCCTCGGCGAGCAGTACTTC.

J is TRBJ2-1 and V is TRBV10-3; D not certain. This CDR3 is built from 15 residues. CDR1 is ENHRY, CDR2 SYGVKD, per germline. V lost 4 bases and J lost 2, with 12 bases in between. CDR3 in DNA: TGTGCCATCAGTGGATCTAGGATCACCTACAATGAGCAGTTCTTC. Residues: CAISGSRITYNEQFF.

There are a few counts of this clonotype. The V and J genes are TRBV5-6 and TRBJ2-1; the match to TRBD2 covers 11 bases. V gave up 4 bases and J gave up 4 bases; unmatched junction bases: 13. This CDR3 is built from 18 residues. Germline assignment: CDR1 SGHDT and CDR2 YYEEEE. This CDR3 reads CASSHDDVGLAEYNEQFF. CDR3 sequence (DNA): TGTGCCAGCAGCCATGACGACGTGGGACTAGCGGAGTACAATGAGCAGTTCTTC.